These 27 T cell receptor beta chains were all obtained from the same sample, sequenced in a study of T cell responses to AZD1222 COVID-19 vaccine. The method was immunoSEQ multiplex PCR; TCRdb's version includes in-frame clones alone and lacks a portion of them. There are 80,000 to 130,000 clones in the sample; around nine tenths occur only once, and roughly 3% lies in the top ten. This sample comprised peripheral blood, obtained on day 0 of AZD1222 vaccination. The receptors here all came from an adult in good health.

The chain is built from TRBV2 and TRBJ1-2; 8 bases map to TRBD1. Germline-derived CDR1 and CDR2 are SNHLY and FYNNEI. There are 17 residues in the CDR3. The trim removed 6 bases at V and 1 base at J, leaving 13 bases unmatched. CDR3: CASRGQVGLLFNYGYTF. CDR3 coding DNA: TGTGCCAGCAGGGGACAGGTCGGGCTTCTCTTTAACTATGGCTACACCTTC.

V gene TRBV4-2 combines with J gene TRBJ1-5, with D possibly TRBD1 on 5 matching bases. The germline gives CDR1 LGHNA, CDR2 YNFKEQ. V lost 0 bases and J 11 bases, leaving 8 bases between the germline ends. The CDR3 contains 12 residues. CDR3 protein: CASSQEGEAQHF. CDR3 coding DNA: TGTGCCAGCAGCCAAGAGGGGGAGGCCCAGCATTTT.

This chain uses TRBV2 with TRBJ1-6, with D perhaps TRBD1 (6 bases). This CDR3 is built from 14 residues. Trimming left V 8 bases short and J 9 bases short, with 17 bases between. CDR1 SNHLY and CDR2 FYNNEI come from the germline V gene. The CDR3 sequence: CASSSWTAASPLHF. As DNA, the CDR3 is TGTGCCAGCTCCTCTTGGACAGCTGCTTCACCCCTCCACTTT.

The gene calls are TRBV7-2 and TRBJ2-7; TRBD2 aligns across 11 bases. Germline V gives CDR1 SGHTA, CDR2 FQGNSA. The CDR3 totals 17 residues. Unmatched junction bases numbered 6, after V lost 1 base and J lost 1 base. CDR3 loop: CASSLVLAGGPSYEQYF. The CDR3 DNA follows: TGTGCCAGCAGCTTAGTTCTAGCGGGGGGCCCTTCCTACGAGCAGTACTTC.

This chain links TRBV7-3 with TRBJ2-1, with a weak D call TRBD1 (6 bases). The length of the CDR3 is 16 residues. The V and J ends lost 4 bases and 2 bases respectively, with 15 bases between them. Germline assignment: CDR1 SGHTA and CDR2 FQGTGA. CDR3 residues: CASSSRGGVAYNEQFF. DNA of the CDR3: TGTGCCAGCAGCTCCCGAGGGGGTGTAGCCTACAATGAGCAGTTCTTC.

The V call is TRBV14, the J call TRBJ1-1; a weak D match, TRBD1 (5 bases). Trimming took off 5 bases at V and 4 bases at J, with 17 bases between the two ends. The CDR3 runs 15 residues. The germline CDR1 and CDR2 sequences are SGHDN and FVKESK. In DNA form, the CDR3 reads TGTGCCAGCAGCAAGAAGGGGTTAGGTGGCACTGAAGCTTTCTTT. Translation: CASSKKGLGGTEAFF. Supplemented by reference TRBV14 and TRBJ1-1, the full variable domain reads EAGVTQFPSHSVIEKGQTVTLRCDPISGHDNLYWYRRVMGKEIKFLLHFVKESKQDESGMPNNRFLAERTGGTYSTLKVQPAELEDSGVYFCASSKKGLGGTEAFFGQGTRLTVV.

The CDR3 DNA reads as TGTGCCAGCAGCTTATCGGGGGTCACTGAAGCTTTCTTT. It encodes CASSLSGVTEAFF. The chain joins TRBV11-2 to TRBJ1-1, with D possibly matching TRBD1 (5 bases). This CDR3 comprises 13 residues. V was cut by 2 bases and J by 4 bases, with 8 bases left in between. CDR1 is SGHAT, CDR2 FQNNGV, per germline.

This chain links TRBV7-2 with TRBJ2-7, with TRBD2 matching over 9 bases. CDR1 and CDR2 from the germline V gene are SGHTA and FQGNSA. V shed 0 bases, J shed 2 bases, and the junction held 2 bases outside the gene matches. This CDR3 region has 15 residues. The CDR3 nucleotides read TGTGCCAGCAGCTTAGCGGGCGGGGGGGCCTACGAGCAGTACTTC. This sequence encodes CASSLAGGGAYEQYF.

The V and J genes are TRBV7-6 and TRBJ2-3; 12 bases match TRBD2. Germline V lookup: CDR1 SGHVS, CDR2 FNYEAQ. The CDR3 contains 17 residues. V lost 1 base to trimming and J lost 2 bases; unmatched junction nucleotides: 4. The CDR3 sequence: CASSLGGLAGYTDTQYF. The DNA of the CDR3 is TGTGCCAGCAGCTTAGGGGGACTAGCGGGTTACACAGATACGCAGTATTTT.

In nucleotides, the CDR3 is TGTGCCAGCAGCGACGAGGCGGGCGGCTACACCTTC. This translates into CASSDEAGGYTF. The genes are TRBV6-2 or TRBV6-3 and TRBJ1-2, with D uncertain. From germline, CDR1 is MNHEY and CDR2 SVGEGT. The length of the CDR3 is 12 residues. V was cut by 6 bases and J by 8 bases, with 13 bases left in between.

The rearrangement links TRBV2 to TRBJ2-7; 8 bases are shared with TRBD2. V gave up 8 bases and J gave up 6 bases; unmatched junction bases: 9. The CDR3 loop spans 13 amino acids. Germline V CDR1 and CDR2: SNHLY, FYNNEI. The CDR3: CASGGGPPGEQYF. The CDR3 DNA is TGTGCCAGCGGCGGGGGGCCGCCGGGCGAGCAGTACTTC.

This clone has just a few counts. The chain couples TRBV6-2 or TRBV6-3 to TRBJ2-7; D remains unclear. This CDR3 comprises 11 residues. Trimming shortened V by 2 bases and J by 5 bases, and 4 bases separated the two germline ends. Germline V gives CDR1 MNHEY, CDR2 SVGEGT. The CDR3 DNA sequence: TGTGCCAGCAGTTACACCCACGAGCAGTACTTC. Protein: CASSYTHEQYF.

The chain uses TRBV29-1 and TRBJ2-1; 10 nucleotides line up with TRBD2. Looked up from germline, CDR1 is SQVTM and CDR2 is ANQGSEA. V lost 3 bases and J lost 9; bases outside the gene matches: 5. The CDR3 spans 13 residues. In DNA, the CDR3 is TGCAGCGTTGAGGGAGCGGGGGGGCGTGAGCAGTTCTTC. Residues: CSVEGAGGREQFF.

The J gene is TRBJ1-5, the V gene TRBV4-3; D unclear. The CDR3 consists of 15 residues. Germline CDR1 and CDR2: LGHNA and YSLEER. V gave up 0 bases and J gave up 4 bases, with 10 bases separating them. As DNA, the CDR3 is TGCGCCAGCAGCCAAGATGCAGGCCTAAATCAGCCCCAGCATTTT. This translates into CASSQDAGLNQPQHF.

V gene TRBV6-1 combines with J gene TRBJ2-7; D may be TRBD2 (7 bases). Germline V CDR1 and CDR2: MNHNS, SASEGT. Trimming took 4 bases from V and 7 from J, leaving 23 bases between them. The CDR3 consists of 16 residues. CDR3 residues: CASSAVAGARVVEQYF. The DNA for the CDR3 is TGTGCCAGCAGTGCCGTTGCGGGGGCACGGGTTGTTGAGCAGTACTTC.

V gene TRBV4-2 combines with J gene TRBJ1-1, with D perhaps TRBD1 (5 bases). The germline gives CDR1 LGHNA, CDR2 YNFKEQ. V dropped 1 base and J dropped 3 bases, with 15 bases sitting between them. CDR3 length equals 16 residues. CDR3 region: CASSQGVQGRDTEAFF. For the CDR3, the DNA is TGTGCCAGCAGCCAAGGGGTCCAGGGTCGGGACACTGAAGCTTTCTTT.

The genes are TRBV4-2 and TRBJ2-3; 11 nucleotides match TRBD2. The germline V gene has CDR1 LGHNA and CDR2 YNFKEQ. Unmatched junction bases numbered 9, after V lost 0 bases and J lost 10 bases. The CDR3 spans 16 residues. This CDR3 is CASSQEGGLAEGAQYF. CDR3 nucleotides: TGTGCCAGCAGCCAAGAAGGGGGACTAGCGGAGGGGGCGCAGTATTTT.

The chain uses TRBV2 and TRBJ2-5; TRBD1 matches 7 bases. Trimming removed 8 bases from V and 5 bases from J; junction bases left unmatched: 11. Germline V CDR1 and CDR2: SNHLY, FYNNEI. The CDR3 loop spans 14 amino acids. The CDR3 sequence is CASHLGQLIETQYF. In DNA, the CDR3 is TGTGCCAGCCATTTGGGACAGCTAATTGAGACCCAGTACTTC.

CDR3 residues: CASSQDSGNQPQHF. In DNA form, the CDR3 reads TGCGCCAGCAGTCAAGACAGTGGCAATCAGCCCCAGCATTTT. The chain employs TRBV23-1 and TRBJ1-5, with D perhaps matching TRBD1 (5 bases). TRBV23-1 is an ORF; its function is uncertain. V shed 2 bases and J shed 2 bases, with 7 bases lying between them. The CDR3 consists of 14 residues.

The J gene is TRBJ1-1, the V gene TRBV4-2; TRBD1 might be the D (6 bases). Germline values: CDR1 LGHNA, CDR2 YNFKEQ. The V end was cut by 0 bases, the J end by 2 bases, with 10 bases between. CDR3 length: 15 residues. CDR3 loop: CASSQDGTTNTEAFF. The CDR3 nucleotides read TGTGCCAGCAGCCAAGACGGGACAACCAACACTGAAGCTTTCTTT.

This clone was detected only once. V gene TRBV7-2 combines with J gene TRBJ2-5; TRBD1 matches 7 bases. Germline CDR1 SGHTA, CDR2 FQGNSA. V lost 0 bases, J lost 5 bases, and 6 bases stayed unmatched. This CDR3 comprises 15 residues. CDR3 sequence reads: CASSLAGGGRETQYF. For the CDR3, the DNA is TGTGCCAGCAGCTTAGCAGGGGGCGGTCGGGAGACCCAGTACTTC.

This clone is a singleton in its sample. The chain couples TRBV27 to TRBJ2-2; possible D gene TRBD2, 6 bases. The CDR3 has 19 residues. Germline V gene data show CDR1 as MNHEY and CDR2 as SMNVEV (reference sequence). V dropped 5 bases and J dropped 4 bases, with 26 bases sitting between them. This chain's CDR3 is CASSPSTPLAIVGTGELFF. The CDR3 DNA reads TGTGCCAGCAGTCCATCGACCCCCCTAGCGATTGTGGGCACCGGGGAGCTGTTTTTT.

The V gene is TRBV19, the J gene TRBJ1-5; D not resolved. The V end was cut by 3 bases, the J end by 0 bases, with 9 bases between. This CDR3 has 15 residues. Germline values: CDR1 LNHDA, CDR2 SQIVND (reference sequence). CDR3 sequence: CASSIMGNSNQPQHF. CDR3 sequence (DNA): TGTGCCAGTAGTATCATGGGAAATAGCAATCAGCCCCAGCATTTT.

V gene TRBV2 combines with J gene TRBJ1-5, with 8 bases identical to TRBD1. The length of the CDR3 is 14 residues. Germline trimming cut 3 bases from V and 6 bases from J; bases unmatched to any gene: 4. The germline V gene encodes CDR1 SNHLY and CDR2 FYNNEI. CDR3 loop: CASSDTGGVQPQHF. CDR3 in DNA: TGTGCCAGCAGTGATACAGGGGGTGTTCAGCCCCAGCATTTT.

The gene calls are TRBV27 and TRBJ2-7; 9 bases align to TRBD1. This CDR3 is 16 amino acids long. Germline CDR1 is MNHEY and CDR2 is SMNVEV (reference sequence). V lost 6 bases and J lost 2; bases outside the gene matches: 11. CDR3 sequence reads: CASRTAGTGYPYEQYF. The CDR3 DNA is TGTGCCAGCAGGACGGCAGGGACAGGGTATCCCTACGAGCAGTACTTC.

The genes are TRBV9 and TRBJ1-2; no clear D gene. The CDR3 is 16 residues long. The V gene's germline CDR1 is SGDLS and CDR2 YYNGEE. Trimming cost V 0 bases and J 0 bases, with 12 bases left between them. This chain's CDR3 is CASSVGGRRTNYGYTF. The CDR3 bases are TGTGCCAGCAGCGTAGGAGGCCGCAGAACTAACTATGGCTACACCTTC.

In the case of this clone: The same CDR3 can be traced to other DNA sequences in this sample. The CDR3 coding sequence is TGTGCCAGCAGCTCTAGCGGATACGAGCAGTACTTC. Encoded protein: CASSSSGYEQYF. The rearrangement uses TRBV7-9 and TRBJ2-7, with TRBD2 matching 7 bases. Germline trimming cut 4 bases from V and 4 bases from J; bases unmatched to any gene: 1. The CDR3 loop spans 12 amino acids. Looked up from germline, CDR1 is SEHNR and CDR2 is FQNEAQ (reference sequence).